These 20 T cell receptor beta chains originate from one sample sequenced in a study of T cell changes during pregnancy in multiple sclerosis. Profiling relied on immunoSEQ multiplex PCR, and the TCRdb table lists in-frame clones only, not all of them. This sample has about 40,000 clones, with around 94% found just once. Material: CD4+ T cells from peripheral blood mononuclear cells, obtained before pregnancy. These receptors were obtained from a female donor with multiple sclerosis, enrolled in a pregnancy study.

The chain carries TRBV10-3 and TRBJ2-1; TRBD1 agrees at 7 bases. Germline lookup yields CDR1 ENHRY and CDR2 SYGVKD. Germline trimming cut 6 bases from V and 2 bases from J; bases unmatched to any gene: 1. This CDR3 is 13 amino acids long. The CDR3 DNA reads TGTGCCATCAGCGGGACAGCCTACAATGAGCAGTTCTTC. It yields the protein CAISGTAYNEQFF.

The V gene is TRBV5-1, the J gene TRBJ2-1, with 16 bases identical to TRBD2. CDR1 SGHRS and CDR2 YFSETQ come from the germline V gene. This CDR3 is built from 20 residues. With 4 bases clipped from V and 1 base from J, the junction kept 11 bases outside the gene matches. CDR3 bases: TGCGCCAGCAGCGGGGCCGGGACTAGCGGGAGGGCCGGGTCCTACAATGAGCAGTTCTTC. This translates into CASSGAGTSGRAGSYNEQFF.

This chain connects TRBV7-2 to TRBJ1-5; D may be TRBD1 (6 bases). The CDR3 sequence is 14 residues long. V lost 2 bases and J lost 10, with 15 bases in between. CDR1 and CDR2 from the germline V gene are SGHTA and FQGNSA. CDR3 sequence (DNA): TGTGCCAGCAGCTTACAACAGGGCGGTTATCCCCAGCATTTT. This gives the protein CASSLQQGGYPQHF.

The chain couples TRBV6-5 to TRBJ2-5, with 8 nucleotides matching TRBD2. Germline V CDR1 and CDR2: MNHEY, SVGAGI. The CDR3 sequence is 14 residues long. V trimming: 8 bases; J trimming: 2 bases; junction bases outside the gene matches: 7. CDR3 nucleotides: TGTGCCAGCTTTAGCGGGACTCCACAAGAGACCCAGTACTTC. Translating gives CASFSGTPQETQYF.

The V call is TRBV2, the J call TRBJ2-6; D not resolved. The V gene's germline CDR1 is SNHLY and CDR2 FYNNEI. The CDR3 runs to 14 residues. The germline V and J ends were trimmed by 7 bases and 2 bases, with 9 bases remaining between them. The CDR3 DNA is TGTGCCAGCACTGGCCGCACTGGGGCCAACGTCCTGACTTTC. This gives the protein CASTGRTGANVLTF.

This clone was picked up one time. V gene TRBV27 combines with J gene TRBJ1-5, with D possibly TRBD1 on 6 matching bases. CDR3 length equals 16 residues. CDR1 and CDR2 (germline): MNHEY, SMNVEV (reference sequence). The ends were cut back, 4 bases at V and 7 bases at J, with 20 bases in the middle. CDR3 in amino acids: CASSSHVATGGQPQHF. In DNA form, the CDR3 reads TGTGCCAGCAGTTCGCATGTCGCGACAGGCGGGCAGCCCCAGCATTTT.

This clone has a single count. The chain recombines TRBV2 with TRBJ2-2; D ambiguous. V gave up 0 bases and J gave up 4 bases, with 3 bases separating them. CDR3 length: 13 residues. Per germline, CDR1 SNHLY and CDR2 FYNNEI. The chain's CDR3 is CASSEARTGELFF. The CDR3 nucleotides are TGTGCCAGCAGTGAAGCTCGCACCGGGGAGCTGTTTTTT. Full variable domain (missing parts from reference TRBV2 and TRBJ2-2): EPEVTQTPSHQVTQMGQEVILRCVPISNHLYFYWYRQILGQKVEFLVSFYNNEISEKSEIFDDQFSVERPDGSNFTLKIRSTKLEDSAMYFCASSEARTGELFFGEGSRLTVL.

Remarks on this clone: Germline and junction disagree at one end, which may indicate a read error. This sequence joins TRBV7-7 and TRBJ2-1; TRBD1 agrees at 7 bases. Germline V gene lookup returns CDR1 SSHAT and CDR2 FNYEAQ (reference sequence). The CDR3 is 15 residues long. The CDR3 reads CASSPTDRAGDEQFF. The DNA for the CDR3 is TGTGCTAGCAGCCCCACCGACAGGGCGGGCGATGAGCAGTTCTTC.

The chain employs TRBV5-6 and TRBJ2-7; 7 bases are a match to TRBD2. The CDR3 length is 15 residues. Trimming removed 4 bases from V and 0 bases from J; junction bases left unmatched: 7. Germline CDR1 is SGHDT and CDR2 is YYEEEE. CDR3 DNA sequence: TGTGCCAGCAGCCAACTAGCGCCGAGCTCCTACGAGCAGTACTTC. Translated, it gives CASSQLAPSSYEQYF.

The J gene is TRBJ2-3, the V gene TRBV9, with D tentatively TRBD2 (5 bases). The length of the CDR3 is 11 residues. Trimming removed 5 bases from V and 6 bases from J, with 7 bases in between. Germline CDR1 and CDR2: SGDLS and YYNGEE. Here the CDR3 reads CASRKRDTQYF. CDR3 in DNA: TGTGCCAGCAGGAAGCGGGATACGCAGTATTTT.

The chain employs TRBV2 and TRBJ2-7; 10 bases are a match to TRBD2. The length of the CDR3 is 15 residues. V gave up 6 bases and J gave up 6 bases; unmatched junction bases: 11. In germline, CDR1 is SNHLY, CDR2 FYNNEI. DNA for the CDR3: TGTGCCAGCAGGGTAGCGGGAGGCCATTCAACCGAGCAGTACTTC. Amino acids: CASRVAGGHSTEQYF. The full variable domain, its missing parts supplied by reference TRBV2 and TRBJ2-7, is EPEVTQTPSHQVTQMGQEVILRCVPISNHLYFYWYRQILGQKVEFLVSFYNNEISEKSEIFDDQFSVERPDGSNFTLKIRSTKLEDSAMYFCASRVAGGHSTEQYFGPGTRLTVT.

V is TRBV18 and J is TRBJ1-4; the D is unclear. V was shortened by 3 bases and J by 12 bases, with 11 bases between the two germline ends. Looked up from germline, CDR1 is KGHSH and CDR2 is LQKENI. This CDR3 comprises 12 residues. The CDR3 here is CASSPSIGELFF. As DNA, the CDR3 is TGTGCCAGCTCACCCTCCATCGGAGAACTGTTTTTT.

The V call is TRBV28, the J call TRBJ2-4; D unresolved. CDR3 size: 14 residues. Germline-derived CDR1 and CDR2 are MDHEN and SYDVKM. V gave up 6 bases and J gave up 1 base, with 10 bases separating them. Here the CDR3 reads CASRAGGAKNIQYF. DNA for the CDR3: TGTGCCAGCAGAGCAGGTGGGGCCAAAAACATTCAGTACTTC.

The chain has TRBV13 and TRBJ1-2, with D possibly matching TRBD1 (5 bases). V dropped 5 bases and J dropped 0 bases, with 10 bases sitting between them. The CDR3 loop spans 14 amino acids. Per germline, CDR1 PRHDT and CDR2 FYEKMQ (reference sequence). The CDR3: CASSPRVANYGYTF. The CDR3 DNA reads TGTGCCAGCAGCCCCAGGGTAGCTAACTATGGCTACACCTTC. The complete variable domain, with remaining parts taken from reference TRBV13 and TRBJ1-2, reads AAGVIQSPRHLIKEKRETATLKCYPIPRHDTVYWYQQGPGQDPQFLISFYEKMQSDKGSIPDRFSAQQFSDYHSELNMSSLELGDSALYFCASSPRVANYGYTFGSGTRLTVV.

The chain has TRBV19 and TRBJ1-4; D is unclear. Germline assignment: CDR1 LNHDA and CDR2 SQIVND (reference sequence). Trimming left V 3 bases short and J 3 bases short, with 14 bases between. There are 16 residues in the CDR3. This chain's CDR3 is CASSIYKGGANEKLFF. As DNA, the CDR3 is TGTGCCAGTAGTATTTACAAAGGCGGGGCTAATGAAAAACTGTTTTTT.

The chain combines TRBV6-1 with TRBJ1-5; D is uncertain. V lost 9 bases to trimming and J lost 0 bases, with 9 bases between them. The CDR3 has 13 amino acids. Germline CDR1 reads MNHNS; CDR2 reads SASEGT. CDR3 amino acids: CASTRSSNQPQHF. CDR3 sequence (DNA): TGTGCCAGTACTCGGAGTAGCAATCAGCCCCAGCATTTT.

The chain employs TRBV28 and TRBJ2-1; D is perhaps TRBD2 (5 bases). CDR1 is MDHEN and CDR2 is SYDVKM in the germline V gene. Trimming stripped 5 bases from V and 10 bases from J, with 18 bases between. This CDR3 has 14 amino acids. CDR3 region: CASSVHFSVGEQFF. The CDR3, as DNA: TGTGCCAGCAGTGTACACTTTAGCGTCGGCGAGCAGTTCTTC.

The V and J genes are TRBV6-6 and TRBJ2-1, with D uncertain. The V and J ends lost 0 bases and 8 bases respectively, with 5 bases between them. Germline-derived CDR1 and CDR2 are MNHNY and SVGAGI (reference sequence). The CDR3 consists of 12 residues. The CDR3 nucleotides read TGTGCCAGCAGTTACTCCCGGGATGAGCAGTTCTTC. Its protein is CASSYSRDEQFF.

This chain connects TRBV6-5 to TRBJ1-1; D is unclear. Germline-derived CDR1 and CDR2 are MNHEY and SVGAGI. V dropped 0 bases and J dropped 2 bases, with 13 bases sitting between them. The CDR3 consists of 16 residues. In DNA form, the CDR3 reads TGTGCCAGCAGTTACTCGAGAGGATTGGTCAACACTGAAGCTTTCTTT. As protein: CASSYSRGLVNTEAFF.

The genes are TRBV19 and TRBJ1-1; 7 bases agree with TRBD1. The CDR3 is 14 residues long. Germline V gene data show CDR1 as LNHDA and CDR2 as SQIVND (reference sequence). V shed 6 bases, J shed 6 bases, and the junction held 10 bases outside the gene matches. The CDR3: CASRTGTTAAEAFF. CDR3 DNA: TGTGCCAGTAGGACAGGGACAACAGCGGCTGAAGCTTTCTTT.